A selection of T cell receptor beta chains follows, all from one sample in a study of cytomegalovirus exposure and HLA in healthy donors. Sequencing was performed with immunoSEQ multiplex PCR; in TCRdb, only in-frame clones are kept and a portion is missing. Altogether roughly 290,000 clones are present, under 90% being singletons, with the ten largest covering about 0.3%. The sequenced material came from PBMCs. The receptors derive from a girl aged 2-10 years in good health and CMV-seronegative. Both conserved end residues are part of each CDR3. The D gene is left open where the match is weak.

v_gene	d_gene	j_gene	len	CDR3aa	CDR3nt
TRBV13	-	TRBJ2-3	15	CASSSRDTIRGTQYF	TGTGCCAGCAGCTCCCGGGACACTATTCGCGGTACGCAGTATTTT
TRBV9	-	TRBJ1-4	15	CASSVAGLPNEKLFF	TGTGCCAGCAGCGTAGCTGGGCTCCCTAATGAAAAACTGTTTTTT
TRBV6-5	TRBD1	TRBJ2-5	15	CASSYSTAGGETQYF	TGTGCCAGCAGTTACTCGACTGCAGGGGGAGAGACCCAGTACTTC
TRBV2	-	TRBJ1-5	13	CASSDRVAQPQHF	TGTGCCAGCAGTGACAGGGTCGCGCAGCCCCAGCATTTT
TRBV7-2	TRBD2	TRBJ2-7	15	CASSTPGLGGYEQYF	TGTGCCAGCAGCACCCCGGGACTAGGGGGCTACGAGCAGTACTTC
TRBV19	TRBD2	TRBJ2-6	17	CASSIPSGRTGANVLTF	TGTGCCAGTAGTATCCCTAGCGGGAGAACTGGGGCCAACGTCCTGACTTTC
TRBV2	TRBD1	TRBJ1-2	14	CASSEGRQGRGYTF	TGTGCCAGCAGTGAAGGCCGACAGGGTCGGGGCTACACCTTC
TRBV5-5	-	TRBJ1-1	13	CASSLLGGTEAFF	TGTGCCAGCAGCTTATTAGGGGGCACTGAAGCTTTCTTT
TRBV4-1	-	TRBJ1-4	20	CASSQGRGRLHPRTNEKLFF	TGCGCCAGCAGCCAAGGAAGGGGTAGGTTACATCCAAGGACTAATGAAAAACTGTTTTTT
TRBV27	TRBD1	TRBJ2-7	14	CASNRGQDPREQYF	TGTGCCAGCAACCGGGGACAGGACCCTAGGGAGCAGTACTTC